This T cell receptor (beta chain) stems from a study of blood T cell repertoires in COVID-19 (TCRdb year 2020). As for the study more broadly: Samples from collaborators originated in the United States, Italy and Spain and spanned both the acute and convalescent phases of COVID-19. The material from the prospective study consisted of cDNA or gDNA derived from T cells, B-cell-depleted T cells, or PBMCs. Deeply sampled blood TCRbeta repertoires from subjects exposed to, actively infected with, or recovered from COVID-19 were included in the dataset. The repertoires were released in a freely available public database intended as a resource for research on the immune response to SARS-CoV-2. Samples were obtained from the ongoing ImmuneRACE study (first 160 participants) and from 1,254 subjects provided by 6 global collaborators. Nearly every sample came with metadata listing a de-identified subject ID, COVID-19 status, age in years and sex. HLA class I and class II types, where available, came from metadata supplied by the sample provider rather than from assay-based typing. What the study reported, not specific to this receptor: Clinical and demographic metadata were provided uncurated, with the amount varying by source and participant.

TCRbeta CDR3 regions were amplified from genomic DNA by means of the immunoSEQ Assay, a bias-controlled multiplex PCR. The original methods were these. The number of nucleated cells in each sample was estimated by amplification of reference gene primers within the assay. Sequence reads were collapsed and filtered to measure the absolute abundance of every unique TCRbeta CDR3 rearrangement. Productive Simpson clonality was computed per sample as the square root of Simpson's diversity index over productive rearrangements. In TCRdb, the immuneACCESS table is reduced to in-frame sequences with V and J assigned. These tables do not hold every clone; where another copy was compared, an unresolved V gene accounts for under half, and the others remain unexplained. Clone size and the V and J calls come from that table; the DNA yielded D and trimming. For this sample the table gives around 300,000 clones, of which about 90% were detected only once. Together, the top ten hold over 4.5% of the sample.

Taken from cysteine to phenylalanine, the CDR3 has 15 residues. The retained sequence is limited to the CDR3, 45 bases, with the frame set at the first base. At the junction V is shortened by 0 bases and J by 2 bases, with 11 bases in between. Per the germline V gene, SGHRS is the CDR1 and YFSETQ is the CDR2. As for this clone: Its antigen remains undetermined. The sample holds no much larger clone one base away, and base qualities are not on file.

Participants in the prospective study were enrolled through a virtual design, were aged about 18 to 100 years, and lived in some 24 United States geographic areas. In the prospective study, participants were assigned to cohorts based on the clinical history participants reported in a screening survey and a study questionnaire. ImmuneRACE Cohort 3 recovered participants were defined by two consecutive negative NP/OP PCR tests, healthcare professional clearance, or symptom resolution. Mobile phlebotomists in the prospective study collected whole blood, serum and a nasopharyngeal or oropharyngeal swab from every participant. Over a roughly 2-month period, participants in the prospective study had the option of providing additional blood draws and questionnaires. Prospective study blood samples were shipped either frozen or at room temperature before DNA extraction.

The sequence derives from a man aged 30 to 45 who had recovered from COVID-19. Specimen: PBMCs or T cells enriched from blood (not recorded which). This chain joins TRBV5-1 to TRBJ1-2, and TRBD1 may be the D gene, going by 5 matching bases. The CDR3 loop reads CASSLGSGKNYGYTF. The nucleotide sequence is given as TGCGCCAGCAGCTTGGGATCAGGGAAAAACTATGGCTACACCTTC. When the CDR3 is completed using the reference TRBV5-1 and TRBJ1-2 genes on either side, the full variable domain is KAGVTQTPRYLIKTRGQQVTLSCSPISGHRSVSWYQQTPGQGLQFLFEYFSETQRNKGNFPGRFSGRQFSNSRSEMNVSTLELGDSALYLCASSLGSGKNYGYTFGSGTRLTVV.